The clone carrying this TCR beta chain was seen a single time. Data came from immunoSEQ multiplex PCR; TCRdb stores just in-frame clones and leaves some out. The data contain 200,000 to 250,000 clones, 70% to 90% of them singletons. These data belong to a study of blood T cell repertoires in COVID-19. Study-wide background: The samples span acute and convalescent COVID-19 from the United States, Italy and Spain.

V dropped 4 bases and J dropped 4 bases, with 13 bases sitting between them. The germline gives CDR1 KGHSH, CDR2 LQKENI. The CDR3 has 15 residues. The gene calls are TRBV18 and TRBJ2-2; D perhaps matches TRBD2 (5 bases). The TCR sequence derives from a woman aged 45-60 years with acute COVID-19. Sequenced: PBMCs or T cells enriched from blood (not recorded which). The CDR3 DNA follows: TGTGCCAGCTCACTCCTCACGGGGAGCACCGGGGAGCTGTTTTTT. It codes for CASSLLTGSTGELFF. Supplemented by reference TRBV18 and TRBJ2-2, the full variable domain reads NAGVMQNPRHLVRRRGQEARLRCSPMKGHSHVYWYRQLPEEGLKFMVYLQKENIIDESGMPKERFSAEFPKEGPSILRIQQVVRGDSAAYFCASSLLTGSTGELFFGEGSRLTVL.